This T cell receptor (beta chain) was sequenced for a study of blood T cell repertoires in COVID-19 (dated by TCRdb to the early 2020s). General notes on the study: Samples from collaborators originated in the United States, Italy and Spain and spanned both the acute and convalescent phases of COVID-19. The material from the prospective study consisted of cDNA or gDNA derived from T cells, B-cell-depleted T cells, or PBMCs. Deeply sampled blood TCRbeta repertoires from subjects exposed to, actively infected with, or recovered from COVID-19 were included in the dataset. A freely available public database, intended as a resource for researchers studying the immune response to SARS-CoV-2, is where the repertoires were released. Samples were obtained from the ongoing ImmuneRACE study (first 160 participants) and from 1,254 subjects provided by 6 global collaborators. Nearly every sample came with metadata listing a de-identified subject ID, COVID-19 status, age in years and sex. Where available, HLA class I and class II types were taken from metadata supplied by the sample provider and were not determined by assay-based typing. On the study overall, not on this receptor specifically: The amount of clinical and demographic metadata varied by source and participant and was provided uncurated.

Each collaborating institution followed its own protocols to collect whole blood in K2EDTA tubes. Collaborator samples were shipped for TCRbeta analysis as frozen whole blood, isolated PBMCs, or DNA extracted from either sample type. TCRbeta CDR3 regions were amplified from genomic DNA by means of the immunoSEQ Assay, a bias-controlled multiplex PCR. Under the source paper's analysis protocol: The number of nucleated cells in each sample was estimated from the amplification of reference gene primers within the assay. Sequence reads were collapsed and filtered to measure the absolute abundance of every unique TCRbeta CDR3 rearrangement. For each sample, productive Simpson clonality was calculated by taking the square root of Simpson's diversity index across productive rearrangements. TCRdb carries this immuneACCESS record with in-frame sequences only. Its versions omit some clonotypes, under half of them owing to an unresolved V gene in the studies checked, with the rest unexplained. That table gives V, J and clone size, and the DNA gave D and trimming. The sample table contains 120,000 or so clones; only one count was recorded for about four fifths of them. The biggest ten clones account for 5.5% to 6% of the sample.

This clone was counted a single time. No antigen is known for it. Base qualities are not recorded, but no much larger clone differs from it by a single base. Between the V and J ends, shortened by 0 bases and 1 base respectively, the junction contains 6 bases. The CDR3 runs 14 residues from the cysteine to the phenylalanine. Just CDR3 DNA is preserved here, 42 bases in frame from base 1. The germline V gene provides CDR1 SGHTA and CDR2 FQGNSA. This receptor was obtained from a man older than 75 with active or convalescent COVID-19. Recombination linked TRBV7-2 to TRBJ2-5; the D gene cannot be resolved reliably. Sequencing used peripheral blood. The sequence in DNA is TGTGCCAGCAGCTTAGCGCGAAGCCAAGAGACCCAGTACTTC. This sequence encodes CASSLARSQETQYF.